This TCR beta chain was sequenced during a study of CD8 T cells in ankylosing spondylitis listed by TCRdb under 2017. A note on the overall study: To find TCR variants linked to disease, the study profiled T cell receptor beta repertoires in ankylosing spondylitis patients and healthy donors. The whole study cohort included some 100 healthy donors and some 27 ankylosing spondylitis patients. Samples of peripheral blood were taken, and for ankylosing spondylitis patients, synovial fluid was collected as well. The study at large found these results: Some TCR beta motif variants had previously been reported in synovial fluid and blood of reactive arthritis patients, which suggested common disease-initiation mechanisms. The disease-linked clones had a CD8+ phenotype and were found at relatively low frequencies in peripheral blood. Blood from ankylosing spondylitis patients appeared to be characterized by a TCR beta motif made up of several highly homologous amino acid variants. According to the report, matched synovial fluid samples from ankylosing spondylitis patients were significantly enriched for the disease-linked clones.

CDR1 and CDR2, looked up from the germline V gene, are SGHVS and FNYEAQ. From cysteine to phenylalanine, the CDR3 is 15 amino acids long. Kept here is only the CDR3 DNA, which spans 45 bases and is read in frame from base 1. Relative to germline, V is missing 1 base and J is missing 6 bases, with 6 bases of the junction outside any gene match. In regard to this clonotype: Its antigen is still unknown. A much larger clone lies one base from this, so it may be a read error.

The sequencing machine was an Illumina HiSeq 2500. Quantitative 5'-RACE with molecular barcodes was the method used to prepare the TCR beta libraries. Per the original workflow: A new computational method, built on a probabilistic model of VDJ rearrangement, was used to identify disease-linked TCR variants. TCRdb reanalyzed the raw reads on its own, using fastp at Q25 for trimming and MiXCR for clone calling, and kept in-frame beta chains. Each CDR3 protein appears once, grouped with its most common genes and DNA. The V and J calls, along with clone size, are taken from TCRdb and not from the paper's own processing. The table for this sample lists around 130,000 distinct CDR3 sequences; 7% of them were counted only once. More than 9% of the sample is held by the ten biggest clonotypes.

What was sequenced was blood, either unsorted or a sorted T cell fraction (not recorded which). The TCR was taken from a male donor with ankylosing spondylitis or in good health (not recorded which). The chain couples TRBV7-6 to TRBJ2-1; TRBD2 fits 7 bases in the junction. Here the CDR3 is given as CASSLGEGGLNEQFF. The sequenced DNA is TGTGCCAGCAGCTTAGGAGAGGGAGGGCTCAATGAGCAGTTCTTC.